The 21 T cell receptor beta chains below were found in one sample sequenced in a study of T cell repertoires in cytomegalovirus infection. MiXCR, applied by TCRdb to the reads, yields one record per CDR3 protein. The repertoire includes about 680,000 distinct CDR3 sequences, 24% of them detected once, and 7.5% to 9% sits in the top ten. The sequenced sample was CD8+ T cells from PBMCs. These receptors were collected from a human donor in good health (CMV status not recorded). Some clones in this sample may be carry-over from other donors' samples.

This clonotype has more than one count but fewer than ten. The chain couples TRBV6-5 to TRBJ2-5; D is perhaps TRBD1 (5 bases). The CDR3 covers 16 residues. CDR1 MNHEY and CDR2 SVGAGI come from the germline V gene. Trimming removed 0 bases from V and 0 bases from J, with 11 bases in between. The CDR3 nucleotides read TGTGCCAGCAGTTACTCCCCTGACAGTAACCAAGAGACCCAGTACTTC. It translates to CASSYSPDSNQETQYF.

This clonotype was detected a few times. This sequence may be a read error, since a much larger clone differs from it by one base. The CDR3 region has the DNA TGCAGCGTTGAGCGGGGCTCCTACAATGAGCAGTTCTTC. It is translated as CSVERGSYNEQFF. The chain joins TRBV29-1 to TRBJ2-1, with D possibly matching TRBD2 (6 bases). CDR3 length: 13 residues. Germline CDR1 and CDR2: SQVTM and ANQGSEA. With 3 bases removed from V and 0 bases from J, the gap between germline ends came to 6 bases.

The CDR3 sequence is CASSSGQIYEQYF. The CDR3 DNA follows: TGTGCCAGCAGTTCGGGACAGATCTACGAGCAGTACTTC. This sequence joins TRBV2 and TRBJ2-7; 7 bases line up with TRBD1. The germline CDR1 and CDR2 sequences are SNHLY and FYNNEI. The J segment lost 3 bases and the V segment lost 5 bases, leaving 4 bases of the junction unmatched. The CDR3 loop spans 13 amino acids.

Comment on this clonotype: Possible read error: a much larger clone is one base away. The CDR3 DNA reads TGTGCCAACAGTATAGCGGGGGCCTACGAGCAGTACGTC. It encodes CANSIAGAYEQYV. The chain recombines TRBV7-2 with TRBJ2-7, with 9 bases aligning to TRBD2. The germline V gene encodes CDR1 SGHTA and CDR2 FQGNSA. The CDR3 contains 13 residues. The ends lost 10 bases at V and 2 bases at J; junction bases unmatched: 6.

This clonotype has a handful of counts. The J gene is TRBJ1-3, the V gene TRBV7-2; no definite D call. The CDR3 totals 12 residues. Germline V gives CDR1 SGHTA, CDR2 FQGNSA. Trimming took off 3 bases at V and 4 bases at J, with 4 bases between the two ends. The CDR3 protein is CASSFWGNTIYF. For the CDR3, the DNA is TGTGCCAGCAGCTTTTGGGGAAACACCATATATTTT.

The DNA of the CDR3 is TGTGCCAGCAGCCCAAAGAGGACAGGAGGGGAGACTGAAGCTTTCTTT. The encoded protein is CASSPKRTGGETEAFF. V is TRBV7-6 and J is TRBJ1-1, with TRBD1 identical over 7 bases. Trimming cost V 5 bases and J 5 bases; bases outside gene matches: 14. Germline V CDR1 and CDR2: SGHVS, FNYEAQ. This CDR3 is 16 amino acids long.

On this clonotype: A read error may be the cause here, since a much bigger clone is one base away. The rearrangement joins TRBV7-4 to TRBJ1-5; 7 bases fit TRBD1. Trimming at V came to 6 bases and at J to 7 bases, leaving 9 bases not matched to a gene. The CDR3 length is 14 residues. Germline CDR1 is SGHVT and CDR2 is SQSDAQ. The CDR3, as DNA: TGTGCCAGCAGGTCAGGGGGACCTAGCCAGCCCCAGCATTTT. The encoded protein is CASRSGGPSQPQHF. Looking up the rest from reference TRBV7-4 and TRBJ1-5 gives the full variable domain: GAGVSQSPRYKVAKRGRDVALRCDSISGHVTLYWYRQTLGQGSEVLTYSQSDAQRDKSGRPSGRFSAERPERSVSTLKIQRTEQGDSAVYLCASRSGGPSQPQHFGDGTRLSIL.

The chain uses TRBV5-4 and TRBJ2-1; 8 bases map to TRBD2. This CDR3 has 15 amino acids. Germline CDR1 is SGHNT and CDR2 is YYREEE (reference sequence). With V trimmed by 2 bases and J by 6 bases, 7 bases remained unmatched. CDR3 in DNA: TGTGCCAGCAGCTTATCTAGCGGGTCGCTCAATGAGCAGTTCTTC. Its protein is CASSLSSGSLNEQFF.

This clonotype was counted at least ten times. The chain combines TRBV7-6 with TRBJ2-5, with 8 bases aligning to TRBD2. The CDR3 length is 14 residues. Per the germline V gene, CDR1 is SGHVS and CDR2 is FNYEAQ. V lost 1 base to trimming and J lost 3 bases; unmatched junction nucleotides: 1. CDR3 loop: CASSLETSEETQYF. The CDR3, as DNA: TGTGCCAGCAGCTTAGAGACTAGCGAAGAGACCCAGTACTTC.

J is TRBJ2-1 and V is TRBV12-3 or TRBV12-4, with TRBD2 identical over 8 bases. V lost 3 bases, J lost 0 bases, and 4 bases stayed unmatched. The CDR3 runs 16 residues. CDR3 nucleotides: TGTGCCAGCAGTTTCGTAGCGGGGAGCTCCTACAATGAGCAGTTCTTC. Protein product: CASSFVAGSSYNEQFF.

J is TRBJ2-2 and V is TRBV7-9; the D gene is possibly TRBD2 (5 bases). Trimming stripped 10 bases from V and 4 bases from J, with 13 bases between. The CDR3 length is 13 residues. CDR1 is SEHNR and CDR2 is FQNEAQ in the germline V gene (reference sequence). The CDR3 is CATRSGSTGELFF. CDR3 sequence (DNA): TGTGCCACGCGAAGCGGATCCACCGGGGAGCTGTTTTTT.

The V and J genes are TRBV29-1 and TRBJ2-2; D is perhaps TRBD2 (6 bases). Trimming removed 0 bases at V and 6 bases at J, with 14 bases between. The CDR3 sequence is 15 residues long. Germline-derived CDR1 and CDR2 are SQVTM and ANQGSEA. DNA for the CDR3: TGCAGCGTTGAAGATCCCTGGACGGGAGCCGGGGAGCTGTTTTTT. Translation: CSVEDPWTGAGELFF.

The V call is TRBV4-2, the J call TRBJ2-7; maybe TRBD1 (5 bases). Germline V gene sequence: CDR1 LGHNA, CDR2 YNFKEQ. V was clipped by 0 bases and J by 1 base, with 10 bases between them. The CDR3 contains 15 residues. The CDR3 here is CASSQDFGQSYEQYF. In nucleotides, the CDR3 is TGTGCCAGCAGCCAAGACTTCGGACAATCCTACGAGCAGTACTTC.

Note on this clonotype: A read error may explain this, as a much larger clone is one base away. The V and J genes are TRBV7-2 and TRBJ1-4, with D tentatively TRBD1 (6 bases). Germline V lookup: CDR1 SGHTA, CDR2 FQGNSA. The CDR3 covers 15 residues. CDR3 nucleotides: TGTGCCAGCAGCCCATGGGGGGCCTCAAATGAAAATCTGTTTTTT. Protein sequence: CASSPWGASNENLFF.

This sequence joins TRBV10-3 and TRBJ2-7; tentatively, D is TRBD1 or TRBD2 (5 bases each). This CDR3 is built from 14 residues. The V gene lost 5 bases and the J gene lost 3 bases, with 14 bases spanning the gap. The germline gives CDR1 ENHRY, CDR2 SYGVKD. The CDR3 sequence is CAISPGTEIYEQYV. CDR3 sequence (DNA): TGTGCCATCAGTCCCGGGACGGAAATCTACGAGCAGTACGTC.

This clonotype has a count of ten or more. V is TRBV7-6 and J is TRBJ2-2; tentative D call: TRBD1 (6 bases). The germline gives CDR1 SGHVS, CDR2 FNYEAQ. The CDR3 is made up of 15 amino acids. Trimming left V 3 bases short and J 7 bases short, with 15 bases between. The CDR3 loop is CASSFDRIGIGELFF. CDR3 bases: TGTGCCAGCAGCTTCGACAGGATAGGGATCGGGGAGCTGTTTTTT.

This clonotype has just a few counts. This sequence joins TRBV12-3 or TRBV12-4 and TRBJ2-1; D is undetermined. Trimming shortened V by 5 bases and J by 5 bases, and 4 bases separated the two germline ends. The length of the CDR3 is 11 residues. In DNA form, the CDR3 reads TGTGCCAGCAGTACAGACAATGAGCAGTTCTTC. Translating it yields CASSTDNEQFF.

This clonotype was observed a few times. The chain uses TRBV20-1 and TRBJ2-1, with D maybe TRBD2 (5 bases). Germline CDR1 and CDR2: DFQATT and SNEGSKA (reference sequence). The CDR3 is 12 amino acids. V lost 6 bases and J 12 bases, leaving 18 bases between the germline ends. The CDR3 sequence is CSAPISALGQFF. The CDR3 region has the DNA TGCAGTGCACCGATTAGCGCTTTAGGGCAGTTCTTC.

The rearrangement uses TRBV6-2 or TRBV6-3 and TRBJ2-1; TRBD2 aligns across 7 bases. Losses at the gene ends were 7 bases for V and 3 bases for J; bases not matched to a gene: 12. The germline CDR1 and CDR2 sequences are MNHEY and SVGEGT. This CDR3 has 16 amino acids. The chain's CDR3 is CASNTETSSFYNEQFF. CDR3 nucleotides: TGTGCCAGCAACACGGAGACTAGCAGCTTCTACAATGAGCAGTTCTTC.

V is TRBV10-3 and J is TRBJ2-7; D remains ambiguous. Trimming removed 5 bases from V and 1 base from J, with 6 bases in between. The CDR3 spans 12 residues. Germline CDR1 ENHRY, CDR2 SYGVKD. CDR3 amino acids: CAISPNSYEQYF. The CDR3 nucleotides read TGTGCCATCAGTCCTAATTCCTACGAGCAGTACTTC.

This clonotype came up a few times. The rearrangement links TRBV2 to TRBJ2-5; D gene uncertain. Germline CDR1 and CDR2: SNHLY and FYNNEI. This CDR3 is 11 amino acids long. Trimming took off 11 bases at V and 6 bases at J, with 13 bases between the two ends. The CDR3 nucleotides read TGTGCCCGCCTTTTGGGTCAGACCCAGTACTTC. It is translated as CARLLGQTQYF. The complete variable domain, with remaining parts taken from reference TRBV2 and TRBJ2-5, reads EPEVTQTPSHQVTQMGQEVILRCVPISNHLYFYWYRQILGQKVEFLVSFYNNEISEKSEIFDDQFSVERPDGSNFTLKIRSTKLEDSAMYFCARLLGQTQYFGPGTRLLVL.